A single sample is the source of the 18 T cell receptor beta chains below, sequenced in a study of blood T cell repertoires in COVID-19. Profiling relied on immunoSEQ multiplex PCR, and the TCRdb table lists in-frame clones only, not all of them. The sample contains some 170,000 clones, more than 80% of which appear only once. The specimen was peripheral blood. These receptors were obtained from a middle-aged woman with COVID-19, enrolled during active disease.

CDR3 DNA sequence: TGTGCCAGCAGCTCGGGGACACCCCCTGAAGCTTTCTTT. Amino acids: CASSSGTPPEAFF. The chain carries TRBV6-2 or TRBV6-3 and TRBJ1-1; D is possibly TRBD1 (6 bases). The CDR3 runs to 13 residues. The germline V and J ends were trimmed by 6 bases and 6 bases, with 14 bases remaining between them. CDR1 and CDR2 from the germline V gene are MNHEY and SVGEGT.

The DNA of the CDR3 is TGTGCCACCAGCAGAGATCGGACATTAGTTAATGAGCAGTTCTTC. Protein sequence: CATSRDRTLVNEQFF. This chain uses TRBV15 with TRBJ2-1; D might be TRBD1 (5 bases). Per the germline V gene, CDR1 is LNHNV and CDR2 is YYDKDF (reference sequence). The germline V and J ends were trimmed by 0 bases and 7 bases, with 13 bases remaining between them. CDR3 length equals 15 residues.

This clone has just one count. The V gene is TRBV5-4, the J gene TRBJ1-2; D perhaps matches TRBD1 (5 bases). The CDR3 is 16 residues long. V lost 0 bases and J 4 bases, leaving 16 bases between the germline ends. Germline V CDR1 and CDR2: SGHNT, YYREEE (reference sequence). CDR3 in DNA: TGTGCCAGCAGCTTGGTTGGAATGACAGACTCCTATGGCTACACCTTC. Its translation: CASSLVGMTDSYGYTF.

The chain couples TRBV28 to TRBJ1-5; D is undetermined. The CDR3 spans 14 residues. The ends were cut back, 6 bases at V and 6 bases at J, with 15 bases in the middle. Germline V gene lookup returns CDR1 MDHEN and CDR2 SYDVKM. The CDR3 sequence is CASRENGGLQPQHF. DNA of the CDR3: TGTGCCAGCAGGGAAAATGGAGGGCTTCAGCCCCAGCATTTT.

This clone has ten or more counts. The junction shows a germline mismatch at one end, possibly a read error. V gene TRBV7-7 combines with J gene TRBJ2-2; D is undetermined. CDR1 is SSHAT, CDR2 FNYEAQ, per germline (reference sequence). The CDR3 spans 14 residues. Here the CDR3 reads CASSPGSATGELFF. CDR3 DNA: TGTGCTAGCAGCCCAGGATCTGCAACCGGGGAGCTGTTTTTT.

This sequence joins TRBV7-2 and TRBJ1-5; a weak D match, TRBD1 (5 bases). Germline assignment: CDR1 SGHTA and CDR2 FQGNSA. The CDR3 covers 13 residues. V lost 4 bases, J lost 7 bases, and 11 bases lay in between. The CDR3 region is CASSSVGGQPQHF. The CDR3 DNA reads TGTGCCAGCAGCTCGGTCGGGGGGCAGCCCCAGCATTTT. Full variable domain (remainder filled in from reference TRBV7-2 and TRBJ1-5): GAGVSQSPSNKVTEKGKDVELRCDPISGHTALYWYRQSLGQGLEFLIYFQGNSAPDKSGLPSDRFSAERTGGSVSTLTIQRTQQEDSAVYLCASSSVGGQPQHFGDGTRLSIL.

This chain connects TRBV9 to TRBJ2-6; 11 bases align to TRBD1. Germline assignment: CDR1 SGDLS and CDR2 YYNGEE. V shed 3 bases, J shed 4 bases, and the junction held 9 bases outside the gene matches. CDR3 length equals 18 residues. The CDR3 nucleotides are TGTGCCAGCAGCGGGACCGGGACAGGGGGATCCGGGGCCAACGTCCTGACTTTC. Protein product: CASSGTGTGGSGANVLTF.

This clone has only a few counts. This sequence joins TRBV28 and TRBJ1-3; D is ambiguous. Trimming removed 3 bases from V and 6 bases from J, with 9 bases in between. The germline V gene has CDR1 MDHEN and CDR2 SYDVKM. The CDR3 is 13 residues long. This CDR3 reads CASSFGEQNTIYF. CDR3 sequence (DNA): TGTGCCAGCAGTTTTGGGGAGCAAAACACCATATATTTT. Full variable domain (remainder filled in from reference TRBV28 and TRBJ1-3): DVKVTQSSRYLVKRTGEKVFLECVQDMDHENMFWYRQDPGLGLRLIYFSYDVKMKEKGDIPEGYSVSREKKERFSLILESASTNQTSMYLCASSFGEQNTIYFGEGSWLTVV.

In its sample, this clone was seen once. This CDR3 reads CASSRGSLTNQPQHF. CDR3 sequence (DNA): TGTGCCAGCAGCCGCGGGTCGCTCACTAATCAGCCCCAGCATTTT. The chain employs TRBV9 and TRBJ1-5; D gene uncertain. The CDR3 sequence is 15 residues long. Trimming took off 4 bases at V and 4 bases at J, with 15 bases between the two ends. Germline V gene data show CDR1 as SGDLS and CDR2 as YYNGEE.

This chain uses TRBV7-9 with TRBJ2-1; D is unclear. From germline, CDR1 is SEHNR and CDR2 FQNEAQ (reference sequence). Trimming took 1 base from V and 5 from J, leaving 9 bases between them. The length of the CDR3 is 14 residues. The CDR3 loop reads CASSLGTQNNEQFF. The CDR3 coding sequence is TGTGCCAGCAGCTTAGGTACACAGAACAATGAGCAGTTCTTC.

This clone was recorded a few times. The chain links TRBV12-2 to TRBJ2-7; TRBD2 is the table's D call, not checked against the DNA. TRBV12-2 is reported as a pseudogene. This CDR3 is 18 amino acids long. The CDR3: CASRLGLAGGPEAYEQYV. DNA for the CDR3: TGTGCAAGTCGCTTAGGCCTAGCGGGGGGGCCCGAGGCCTACGAGCAGTACGTC.

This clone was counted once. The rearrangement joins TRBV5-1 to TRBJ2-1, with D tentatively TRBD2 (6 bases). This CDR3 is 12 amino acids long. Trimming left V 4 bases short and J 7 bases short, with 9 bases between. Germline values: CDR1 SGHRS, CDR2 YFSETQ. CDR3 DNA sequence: TGCGCCAGCAGCCTACTAGCTAATGAGCAGTTCTTC. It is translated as CASSLLANEQFF.

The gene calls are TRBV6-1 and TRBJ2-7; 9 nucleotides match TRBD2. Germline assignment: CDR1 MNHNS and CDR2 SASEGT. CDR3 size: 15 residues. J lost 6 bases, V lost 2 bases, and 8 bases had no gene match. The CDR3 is CASSELGREGGEQYF. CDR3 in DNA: TGTGCCAGCAGTGAATTGGGGCGGGAGGGAGGCGAGCAGTACTTC.

Written as DNA, the CDR3 is TGCGCCAGCAGCCAAGAACTCAGCGGCACCGGGGAGCTGTTTTTT. Residues: CASSQELSGTGELFF. The chain links TRBV4-1 to TRBJ2-2, with D tentatively TRBD2 (5 bases). Trimming pared 0 bases from V and 4 bases from J, leaving 9 bases between. Germline loops: CDR1 MGHRA, CDR2 YSYEKL. The CDR3 extends over 15 amino acids.

As DNA, the CDR3 is TGCAGTGCTAGTCACGGAGAGGTTAAATACAATCAGCCCCAGCATTTT. Its protein product is CSASHGEVKYNQPQHF. The rearrangement uses TRBV20-1 and TRBJ1-5; no firm D call. Deletions cut 3 bases from V and 3 bases from J, with 18 bases between. CDR1 and CDR2 from the germline V gene are DFQATT and SNEGSKA (reference sequence). The CDR3 spans 16 residues.

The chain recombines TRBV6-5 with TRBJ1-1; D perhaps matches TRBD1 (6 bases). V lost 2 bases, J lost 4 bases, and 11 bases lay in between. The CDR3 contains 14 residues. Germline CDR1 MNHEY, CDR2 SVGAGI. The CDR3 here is CASSYRTVGTEAFF. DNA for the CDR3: TGTGCCAGCAGTTACAGGACAGTCGGCACTGAAGCTTTCTTT.

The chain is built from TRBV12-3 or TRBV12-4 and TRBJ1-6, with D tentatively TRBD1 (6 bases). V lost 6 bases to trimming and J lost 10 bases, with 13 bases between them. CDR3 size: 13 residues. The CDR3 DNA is TGTGCCAGCAGGTGGACAGCCAACTCACCCCTCCACTTT. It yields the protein CASRWTANSPLHF.

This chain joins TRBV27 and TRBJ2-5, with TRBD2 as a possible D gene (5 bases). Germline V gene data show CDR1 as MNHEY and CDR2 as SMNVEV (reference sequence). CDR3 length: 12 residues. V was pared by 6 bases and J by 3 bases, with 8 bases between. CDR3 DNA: TGTGCCAGCAGAACTAGGGAAGAGACCCAGTACTTC. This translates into CASRTREETQYF.